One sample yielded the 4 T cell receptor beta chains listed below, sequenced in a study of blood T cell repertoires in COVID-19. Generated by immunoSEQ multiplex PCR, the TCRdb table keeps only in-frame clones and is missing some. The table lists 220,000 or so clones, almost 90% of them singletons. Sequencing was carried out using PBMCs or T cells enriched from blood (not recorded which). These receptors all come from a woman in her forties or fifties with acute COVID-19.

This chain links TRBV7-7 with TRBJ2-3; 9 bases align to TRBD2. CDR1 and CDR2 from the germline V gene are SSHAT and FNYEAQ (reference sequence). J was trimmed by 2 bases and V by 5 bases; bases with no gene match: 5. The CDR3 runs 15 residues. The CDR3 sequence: CASSVSGSPTDTQYF. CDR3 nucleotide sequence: TGTGCCAGCAGCGTTAGCGGGAGCCCCACAGATACGCAGTATTTT.

The CDR3 nucleotides read TGTGCCAGCAGTGAACACCCGGGAGATGAGCAGTTCTTC. Amino acids: CASSEHPGDEQFF. This sequence joins TRBV6-4 and TRBJ2-1, with D possibly TRBD2 on 6 matching bases. CDR3 length: 13 amino acids. CDR1 is MRHNA and CDR2 is SNTAGT in the germline V gene. V was clipped by 3 bases and J by 8 bases, with 11 bases between them.

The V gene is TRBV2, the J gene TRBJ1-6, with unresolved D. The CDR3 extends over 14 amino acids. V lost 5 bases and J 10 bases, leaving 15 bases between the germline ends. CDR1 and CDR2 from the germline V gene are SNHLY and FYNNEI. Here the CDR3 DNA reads TGTGCCAGCAGTTTACAGCTGCCAAGGTCACCCCTCCACTTT. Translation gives CASSLQLPRSPLHF.

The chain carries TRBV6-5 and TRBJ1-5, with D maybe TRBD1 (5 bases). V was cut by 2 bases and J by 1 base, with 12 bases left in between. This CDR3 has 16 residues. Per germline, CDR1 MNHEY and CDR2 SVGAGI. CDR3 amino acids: CASSYDGRGSNQPQHF. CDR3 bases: TGTGCCAGCAGTTACGATGGGCGGGGGAGCAATCAGCCCCAGCATTTT.